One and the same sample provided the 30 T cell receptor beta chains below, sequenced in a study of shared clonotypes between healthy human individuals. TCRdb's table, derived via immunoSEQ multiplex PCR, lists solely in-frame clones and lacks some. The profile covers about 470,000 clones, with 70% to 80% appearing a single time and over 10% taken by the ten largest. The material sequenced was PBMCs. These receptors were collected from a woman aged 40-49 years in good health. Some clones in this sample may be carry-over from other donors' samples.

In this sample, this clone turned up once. Written as DNA, the CDR3 is TGTGCCTGGACTCCCGTGGGGGCTGGCACAGATACGCAGTATTTT. It encodes CAWTPVGAGTDTQYF. This rearrangement joins TRBV30 to TRBJ2-3; TRBD1 is a possible D gene (6 bases). Germline CDR1 reads GTSNPN; CDR2 reads SVGIG (reference sequence). Deletions cut 4 bases from V and 1 base from J, with 15 bases between. The CDR3 spans 15 residues. Full variable domain (outside the CDR3, taken from reference TRBV30 and TRBJ2-3): SQTIHQWPATLVQPVGSPLSLECTVEGTSNPNLYWYRQAAGRGLQLLFYSVGIGQISSEVPQNLSASRPQDRQFILSSKKLLLSDSGFYLCAWTPVGAGTDTQYFGPGTRLTVL.

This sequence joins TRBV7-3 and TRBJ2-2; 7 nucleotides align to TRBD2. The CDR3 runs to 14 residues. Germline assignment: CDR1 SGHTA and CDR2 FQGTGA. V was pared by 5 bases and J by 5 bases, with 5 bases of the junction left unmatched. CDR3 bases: TGTGCCAGCAGCATGGGACTACCTACCGGGGAGCTGTTTTTT. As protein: CASSMGLPTGELFF.

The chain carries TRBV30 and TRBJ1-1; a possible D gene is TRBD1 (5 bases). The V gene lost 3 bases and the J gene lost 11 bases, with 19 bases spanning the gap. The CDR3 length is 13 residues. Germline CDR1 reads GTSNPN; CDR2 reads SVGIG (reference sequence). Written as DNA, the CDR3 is TGTGCCTGGAGGGTGGGGATGCGGGGCGAGGCTTTCTTT. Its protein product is CAWRVGMRGEAFF.

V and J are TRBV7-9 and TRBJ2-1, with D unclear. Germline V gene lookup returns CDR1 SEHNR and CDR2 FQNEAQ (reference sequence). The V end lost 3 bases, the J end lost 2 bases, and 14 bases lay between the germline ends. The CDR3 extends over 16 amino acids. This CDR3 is CASSFIAPNPYNEQFF. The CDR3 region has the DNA TGTGCCAGCAGCTTTATCGCTCCAAACCCCTACAATGAGCAGTTCTTC.

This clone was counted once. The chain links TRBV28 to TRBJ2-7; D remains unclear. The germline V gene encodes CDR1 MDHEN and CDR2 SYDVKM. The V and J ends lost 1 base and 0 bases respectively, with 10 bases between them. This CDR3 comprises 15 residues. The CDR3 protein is CASSLLTARSYEQYF. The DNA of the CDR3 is TGTGCCAGCAGTTTATTGACCGCTCGCTCCTACGAGCAGTACTTC. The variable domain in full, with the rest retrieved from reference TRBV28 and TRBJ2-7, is DVKVTQSSRYLVKRTGEKVFLECVQDMDHENMFWYRQDPGLGLRLIYFSYDVKMKEKGDIPEGYSVSREKKERFSLILESASTNQTSMYLCASSLLTARSYEQYFGPGTRLTVT.

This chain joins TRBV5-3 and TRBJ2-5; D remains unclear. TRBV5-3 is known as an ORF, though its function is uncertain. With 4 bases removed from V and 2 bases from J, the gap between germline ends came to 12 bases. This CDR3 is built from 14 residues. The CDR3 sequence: CARSVGHKQETQYF. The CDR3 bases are TGTGCCAGAAGCGTGGGCCATAAACAAGAGACCCAGTACTTC.

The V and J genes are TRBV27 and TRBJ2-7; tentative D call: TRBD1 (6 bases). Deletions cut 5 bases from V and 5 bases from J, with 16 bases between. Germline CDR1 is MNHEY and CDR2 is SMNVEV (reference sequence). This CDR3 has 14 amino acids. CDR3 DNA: TGTGCCAGCAGTCTCTCGACAGGTTTAAACGAGCAGTACTTC. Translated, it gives CASSLSTGLNEQYF.

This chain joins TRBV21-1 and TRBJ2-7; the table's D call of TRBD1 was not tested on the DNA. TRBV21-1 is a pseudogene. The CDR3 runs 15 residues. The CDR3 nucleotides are TGTGCCAGCAGCAAAGAGGCGGACAGAAGATACGAGCAGTACTTC. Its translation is CASSKEADRRYEQYF.

CDR3 nucleotides: TGCGCCAGCAGCCCGGGGGGGACTAGCGGCGTTACGCAGTATTTT. This codes for CASSPGGTSGVTQYF. The chain combines TRBV5-1 with TRBJ2-3; 11 bases are a match to TRBD2. CDR1 is SGHRS, CDR2 YFSETQ, per germline. This CDR3 contains 15 residues. J lost 8 bases, V lost 4 bases, and 9 bases had no gene match.

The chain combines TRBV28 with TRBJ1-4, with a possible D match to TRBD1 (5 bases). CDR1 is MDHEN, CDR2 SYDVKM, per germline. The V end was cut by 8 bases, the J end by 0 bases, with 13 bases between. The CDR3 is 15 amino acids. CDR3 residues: CASGRGAATNEKLFF. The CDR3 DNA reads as TGTGCCAGCGGTAGAGGGGCCGCAACTAATGAAAAACTGTTTTTT.

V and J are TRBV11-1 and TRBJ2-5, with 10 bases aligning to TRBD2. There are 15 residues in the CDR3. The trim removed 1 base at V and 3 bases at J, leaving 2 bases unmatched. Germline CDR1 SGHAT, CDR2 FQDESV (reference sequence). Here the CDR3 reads CASSLELAGKETQYF. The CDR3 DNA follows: TGTGCCAGCAGCTTAGAACTAGCGGGGAAAGAGACCCAGTACTTC.

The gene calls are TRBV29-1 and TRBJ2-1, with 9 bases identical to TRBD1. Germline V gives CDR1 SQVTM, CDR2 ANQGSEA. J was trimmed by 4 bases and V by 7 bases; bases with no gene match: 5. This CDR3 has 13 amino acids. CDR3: CSAAGQGYNEQFF. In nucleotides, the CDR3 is TGCAGCGCCGCGGGACAGGGTTACAATGAGCAGTTCTTC.

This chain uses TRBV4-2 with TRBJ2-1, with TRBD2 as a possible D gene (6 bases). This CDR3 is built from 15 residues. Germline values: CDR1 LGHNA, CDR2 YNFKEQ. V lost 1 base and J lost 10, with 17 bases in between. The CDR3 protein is CASSQAGGLIGEQFF. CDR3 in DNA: TGTGCCAGCAGCCAAGCCGGAGGGCTGATCGGGGAGCAGTTCTTC.

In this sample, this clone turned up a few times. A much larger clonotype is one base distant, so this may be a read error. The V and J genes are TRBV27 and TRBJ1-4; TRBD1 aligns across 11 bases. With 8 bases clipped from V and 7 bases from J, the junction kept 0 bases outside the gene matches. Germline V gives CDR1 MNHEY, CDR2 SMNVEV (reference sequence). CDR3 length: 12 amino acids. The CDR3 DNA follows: TGTGCCAGCGGGACAGGGGGTGAAAAACTGTTTTTT. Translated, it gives CASGTGGEKLFF.

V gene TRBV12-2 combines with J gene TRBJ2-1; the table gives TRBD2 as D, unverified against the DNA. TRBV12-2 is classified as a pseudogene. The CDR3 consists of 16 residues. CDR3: CASRLGEREGMNEQFF. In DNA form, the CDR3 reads TGTGCAAGTCGCTTAGGAGAGCGGGAGGGTATGAATGAGCAGTTCTTC.

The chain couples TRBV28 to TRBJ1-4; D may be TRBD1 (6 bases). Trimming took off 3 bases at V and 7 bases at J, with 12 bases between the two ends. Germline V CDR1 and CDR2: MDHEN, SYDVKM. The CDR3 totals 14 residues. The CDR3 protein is CASSFGGSSEKLFF. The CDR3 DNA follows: TGTGCCAGCAGTTTCGGGGGCTCTAGTGAAAAACTGTTTTTT.

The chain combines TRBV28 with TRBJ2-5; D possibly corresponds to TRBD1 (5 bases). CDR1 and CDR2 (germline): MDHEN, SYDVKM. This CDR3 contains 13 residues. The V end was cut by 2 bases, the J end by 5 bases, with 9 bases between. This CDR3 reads CASSLARVETQYF. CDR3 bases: TGTGCCAGCAGTTTAGCCAGGGTTGAGACCCAGTACTTC.

The CDR3 is CASSLRQVVAKNIQYF. The CDR3, as DNA: TGCGCCAGCAGTCTCCGCCAGGTCGTAGCCAAAAACATTCAGTACTTC. The chain is built from TRBV23-1 and TRBJ2-4; D gene ambiguous. TRBV23-1 is an ORF for which the function is uncertain. Deletions cut 4 bases from V and 0 bases from J, with 13 bases between. The length of the CDR3 is 16 residues.

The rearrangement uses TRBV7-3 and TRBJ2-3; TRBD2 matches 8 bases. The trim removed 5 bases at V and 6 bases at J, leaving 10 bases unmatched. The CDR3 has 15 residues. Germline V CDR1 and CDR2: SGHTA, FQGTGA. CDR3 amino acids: CASSLGLAWKDTQYF. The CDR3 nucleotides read TGTGCCAGCAGCCTAGGACTAGCTTGGAAGGATACGCAGTATTTT.

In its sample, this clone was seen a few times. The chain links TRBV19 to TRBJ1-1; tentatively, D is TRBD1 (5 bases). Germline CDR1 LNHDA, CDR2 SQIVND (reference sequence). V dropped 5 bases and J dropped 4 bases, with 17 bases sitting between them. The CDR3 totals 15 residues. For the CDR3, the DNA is TGTGCCAGTAGTTCTGCAACCCAGGGAGTCACTGAAGCTTTCTTT. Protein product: CASSSATQGVTEAFF.

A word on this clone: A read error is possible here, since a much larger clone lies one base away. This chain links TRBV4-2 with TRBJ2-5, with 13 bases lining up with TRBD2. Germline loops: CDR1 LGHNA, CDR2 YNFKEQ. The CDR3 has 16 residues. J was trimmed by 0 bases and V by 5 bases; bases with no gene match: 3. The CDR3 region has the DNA TGTGCCAGCAGCTCCGGACTAGCGGGAGACCAAGAGACCCAGTACTTC. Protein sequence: CASSSGLAGDQETQYF.

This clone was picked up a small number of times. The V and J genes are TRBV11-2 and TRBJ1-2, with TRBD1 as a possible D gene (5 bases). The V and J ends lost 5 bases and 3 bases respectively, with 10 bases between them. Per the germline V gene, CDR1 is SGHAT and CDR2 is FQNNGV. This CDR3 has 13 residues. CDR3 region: CASSPAGDYGYTF. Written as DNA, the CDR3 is TGTGCCAGCAGCCCGGCGGGGGACTATGGCTACACCTTC.

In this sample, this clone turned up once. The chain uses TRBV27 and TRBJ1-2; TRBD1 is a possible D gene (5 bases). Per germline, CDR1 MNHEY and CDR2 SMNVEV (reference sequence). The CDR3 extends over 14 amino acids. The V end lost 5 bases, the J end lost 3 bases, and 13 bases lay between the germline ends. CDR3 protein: CASSPLGRDYGYTF. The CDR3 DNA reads TGTGCCAGCAGTCCCTTGGGCAGGGACTATGGCTACACCTTC.

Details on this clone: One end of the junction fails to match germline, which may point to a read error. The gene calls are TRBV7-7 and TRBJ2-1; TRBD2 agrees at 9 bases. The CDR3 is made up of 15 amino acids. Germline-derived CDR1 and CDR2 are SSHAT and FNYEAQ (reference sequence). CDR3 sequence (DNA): TGTGCTAGCAGCTTAGAAGCGGGAGGAAGGTTGGAGCAGTTCTTC. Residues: CASSLEAGGRLEQFF.

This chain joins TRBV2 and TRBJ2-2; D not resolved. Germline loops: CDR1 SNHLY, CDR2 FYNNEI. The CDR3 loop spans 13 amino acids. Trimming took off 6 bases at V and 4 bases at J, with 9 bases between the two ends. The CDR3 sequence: CASSPVLTGELFF. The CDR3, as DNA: TGTGCCAGCAGCCCCGTTCTCACCGGGGAGCTGTTTTTT.

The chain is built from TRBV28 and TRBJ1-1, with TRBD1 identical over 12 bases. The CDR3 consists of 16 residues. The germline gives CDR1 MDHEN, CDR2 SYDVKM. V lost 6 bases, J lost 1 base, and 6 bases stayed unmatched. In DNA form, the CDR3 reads TGTGCCAGCAGAGCCGGGACAGGGGGCTCGAACACTGAAGCTTTCTTT. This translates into CASRAGTGGSNTEAFF.

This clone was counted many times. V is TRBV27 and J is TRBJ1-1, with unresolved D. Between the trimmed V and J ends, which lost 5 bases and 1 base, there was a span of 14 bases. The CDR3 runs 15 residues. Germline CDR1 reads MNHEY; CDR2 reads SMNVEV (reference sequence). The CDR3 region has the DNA TGTGCCAGCAGTCCCCCCCGTGGCAGGAACACTGAAGCTTTCTTT. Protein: CASSPPRGRNTEAFF.

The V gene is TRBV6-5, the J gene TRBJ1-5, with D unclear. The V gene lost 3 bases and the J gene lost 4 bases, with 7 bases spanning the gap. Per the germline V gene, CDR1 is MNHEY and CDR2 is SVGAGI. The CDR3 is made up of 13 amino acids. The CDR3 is CASSYHINQPQHF. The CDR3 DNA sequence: TGTGCCAGCAGTTATCACATTAATCAGCCCCAGCATTTT.

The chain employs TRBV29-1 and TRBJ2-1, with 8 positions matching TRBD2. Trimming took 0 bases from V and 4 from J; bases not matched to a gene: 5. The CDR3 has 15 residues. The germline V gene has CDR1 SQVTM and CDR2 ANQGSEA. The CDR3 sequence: CSVEDLSGGYNEQFF. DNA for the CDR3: TGCAGCGTTGAAGATCTAAGCGGGGGATACAATGAGCAGTTCTTC.

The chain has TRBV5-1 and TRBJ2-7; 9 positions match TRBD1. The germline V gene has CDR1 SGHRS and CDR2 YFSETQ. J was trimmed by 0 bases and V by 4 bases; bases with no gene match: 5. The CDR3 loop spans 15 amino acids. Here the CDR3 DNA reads TGCGCCAGCAGCGACCGGGACAGGGTCTCCTACGAGCAGTACTTC. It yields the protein CASSDRDRVSYEQYF.